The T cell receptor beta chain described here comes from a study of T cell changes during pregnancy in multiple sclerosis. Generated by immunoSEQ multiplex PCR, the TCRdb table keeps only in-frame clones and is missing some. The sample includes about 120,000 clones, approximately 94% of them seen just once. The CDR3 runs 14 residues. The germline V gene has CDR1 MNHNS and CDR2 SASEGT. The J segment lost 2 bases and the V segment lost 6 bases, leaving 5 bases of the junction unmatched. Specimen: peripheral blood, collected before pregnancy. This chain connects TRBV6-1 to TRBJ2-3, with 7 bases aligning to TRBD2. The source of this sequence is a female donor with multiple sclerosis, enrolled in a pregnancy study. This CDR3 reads CASRMGGITDTQYF. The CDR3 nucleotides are TGTGCCAGCAGAATGGGGGGGATCACAGATACGCAGTATTTT.